These T cell receptor beta chains were read from a single sample in a study of shared clonotypes between healthy human individuals. Clones were read by immunoSEQ multiplex PCR, and TCRdb kept only the in-frame ones, dropping some. There are under 1,100,000 clones in the sample; 75% occur only once, and about 1.5% lies in the top ten. Sequencing was performed on memory CD4+ T cells sorted from blood. The receptors shown here come from a man in his late teens or twenties in good health. Both conserved end residues are part of each CDR3. The D gene is left open where the match is weak. Size is stated for part of the rows, as once, few or many counts, or as a class when the clone is expanded.

j_call: TRBJ2-2; v_call: TRBV7-9; clone_size: few; d_call: -; cdr3_aa: CASSLDRATGELFF; cdr3_nt: TGTGCCAGCAGCTTAGACAGGGCTACCGGGGAGCTGTTTTTT
j_call: TRBJ2-1; v_call: TRBV7-6; clone_size: -; d_call: TRBD2; cdr3_aa: CASSRTGLAGSNEQFF; cdr3_nt: TGTGCCAGCAGTCGGACGGGGCTAGCGGGTTCCAATGAGCAGTTCTTC
j_call: TRBJ2-6; v_call: TRBV4-3; clone_size: -; d_call: -; cdr3_aa: CASSQDNVGRGTGANVLTF; cdr3_nt: TGCGCCAGCAGCCAAGATAACGTGGGACGTGGAACCGGGGCCAACGTCCTGACTTTC
j_call: TRBJ1-5; v_call: TRBV6-1; clone_size: -; d_call: -; cdr3_aa: CASSYTSNQPQHF; cdr3_nt: TGTGCCAGCAGCTACACTAGCAATCAGCCCCAGCATTTT
j_call: TRBJ2-4; v_call: TRBV2; clone_size: -; d_call: TRBD1; cdr3_aa: CASSLGQGRDIQYF; cdr3_nt: TGTGCCAGCAGCTTGGGACAGGGGAGGGACATTCAGTACTTC
j_call: TRBJ2-5; v_call: TRBV7-2; clone_size: -; d_call: -; cdr3_aa: CASSWTGAQETQYF; cdr3_nt: TGTGCCAGCAGCTGGACGGGAGCACAAGAGACCCAGTACTTC
j_call: TRBJ2-1; v_call: TRBV10-2; clone_size: -; d_call: TRBD2; cdr3_aa: CASRAGEQFF; cdr3_nt: TGCGCCAGCAGAGCGGGAGAGCAGTTCTTC
j_call: TRBJ2-5; v_call: TRBV5-1; clone_size: once; d_call: TRBD2; cdr3_aa: CASSSGNSGTGETQYF; cdr3_nt: TGCGCCAGCAGCTCCGGGAATAGCGGGACGGGGGAGACCCAGTACTTC
j_call: TRBJ1-2; v_call: TRBV6-1; clone_size: few; d_call: -; cdr3_aa: CASSEQGYNGYTF; cdr3_nt: TGTGCCAGCAGTGAGCAGGGGTATAATGGCTACACCTTC
j_call: TRBJ1-5; v_call: TRBV6-1; clone_size: -; d_call: TRBD1; cdr3_aa: CASSERTGYSNQPQHF; cdr3_nt: TGTGCCAGCAGTGAACGGACAGGGTATAGCAATCAGCCCCAGCATTTT
j_call: TRBJ2-6; v_call: TRBV30; clone_size: few; d_call: -; cdr3_aa: CAWSAPGVGANVLTF; cdr3_nt: TGTGCCTGGAGTGCACCTGGGGTCGGGGCCAACGTCCTGACTTTC
j_call: TRBJ1-1; v_call: TRBV5-6; clone_size: -; d_call: -; cdr3_aa: CASSLDRSLGEAFF; cdr3_nt: TGTGCCAGCAGCTTGGACAGGTCGTTGGGTGAAGCTTTCTTT
j_call: TRBJ2-7; v_call: TRBV6-1; clone_size: once; d_call: -; cdr3_aa: CASSEFRSSEQYF; cdr3_nt: TGTGCCAGCAGTGAATTCCGCAGTTCCGAGCAGTACTTC
j_call: TRBJ2-7; v_call: TRBV2; clone_size: -; d_call: TRBD1; cdr3_aa: CASQGQVYEQYF; cdr3_nt: TGTGCCAGCCAGGGACAGGTCTACGAGCAGTACTTC